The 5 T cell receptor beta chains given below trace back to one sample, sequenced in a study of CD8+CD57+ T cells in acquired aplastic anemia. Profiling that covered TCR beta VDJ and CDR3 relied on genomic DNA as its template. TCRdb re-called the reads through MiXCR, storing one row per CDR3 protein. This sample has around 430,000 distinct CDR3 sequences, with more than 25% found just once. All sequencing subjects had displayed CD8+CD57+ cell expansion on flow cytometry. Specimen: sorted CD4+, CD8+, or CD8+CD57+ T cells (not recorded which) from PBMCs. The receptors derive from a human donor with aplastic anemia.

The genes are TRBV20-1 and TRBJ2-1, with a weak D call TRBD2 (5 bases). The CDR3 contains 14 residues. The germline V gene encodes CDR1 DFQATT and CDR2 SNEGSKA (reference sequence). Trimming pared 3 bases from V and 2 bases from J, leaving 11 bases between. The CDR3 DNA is TGCAGTGCTAGGGACTCGCCCACCTACAATGAGCAGTTCTTC. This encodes CSARDSPTYNEQFF.

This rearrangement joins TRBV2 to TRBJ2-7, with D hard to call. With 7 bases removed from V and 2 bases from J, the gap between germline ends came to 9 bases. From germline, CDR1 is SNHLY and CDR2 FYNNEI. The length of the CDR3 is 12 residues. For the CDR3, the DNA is TGTGCCAGCACCTCGCAGACCTACGAGCAGTACTTC. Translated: CASTSQTYEQYF.

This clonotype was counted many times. CDR3 DNA: TGTGCCAGCAGTGAAAACAGGGTAGGAGAAGATACGCAGTATTTT. It translates to CASSENRVGEDTQYF. The chain is built from TRBV2 and TRBJ2-3; D is perhaps TRBD1 (6 bases). This CDR3 contains 15 residues. Germline V gene lookup returns CDR1 SNHLY and CDR2 FYNNEI. Trimming pared 2 bases from V and 5 bases from J, leaving 14 bases between. Drawing the rest from reference TRBV2 and TRBJ2-3, the complete variable domain is EPEVTQTPSHQVTQMGQEVILRCVPISNHLYFYWYRQILGQKVEFLVSFYNNEISEKSEIFDDQFSVERPDGSNFTLKIRSTKLEDSAMYFCASSENRVGEDTQYFGPGTRLTVL.

The CDR3 reads CAISEWYPEGGQETQYF. For the CDR3, the DNA is TGTGCCATCAGTGAGTGGTATCCGGAGGGCGGGCAAGAGACCCAGTACTTC. This sequence joins TRBV10-3 and TRBJ2-5, with D tentatively TRBD2 (6 bases). This CDR3 spans 17 amino acids. Trimming removed 1 base at V and 2 bases at J, with 17 bases between. Germline V lookup: CDR1 ENHRY, CDR2 SYGVKD.

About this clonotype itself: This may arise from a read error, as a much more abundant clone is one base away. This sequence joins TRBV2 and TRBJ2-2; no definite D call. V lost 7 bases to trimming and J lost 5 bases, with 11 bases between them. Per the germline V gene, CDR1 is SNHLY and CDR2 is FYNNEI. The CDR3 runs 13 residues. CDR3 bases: TGTGCCAGCATAGGTACCGGGACCGGGGAGCTGTTTTTT. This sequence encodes CASIGTGTGELFF.